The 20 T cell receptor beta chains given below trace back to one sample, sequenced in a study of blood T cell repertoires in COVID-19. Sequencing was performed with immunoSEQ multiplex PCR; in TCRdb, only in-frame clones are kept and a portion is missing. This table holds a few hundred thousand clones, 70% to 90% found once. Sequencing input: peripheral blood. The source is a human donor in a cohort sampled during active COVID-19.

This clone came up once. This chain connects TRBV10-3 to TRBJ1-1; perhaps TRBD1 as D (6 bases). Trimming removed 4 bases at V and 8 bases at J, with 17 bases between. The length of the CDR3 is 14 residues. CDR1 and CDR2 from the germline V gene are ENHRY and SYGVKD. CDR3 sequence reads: CAISALSETGEAFF. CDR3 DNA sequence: TGTGCCATCAGTGCACTTTCAGAGACAGGAGAAGCTTTCTTT.

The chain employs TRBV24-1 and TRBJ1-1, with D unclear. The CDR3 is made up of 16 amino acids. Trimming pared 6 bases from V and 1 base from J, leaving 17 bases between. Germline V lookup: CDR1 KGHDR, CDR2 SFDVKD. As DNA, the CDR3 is TGTGCCACCAGTACAAGAGGACCAGCGGGGAACACTGAAGCTTTCTTT. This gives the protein CATSTRGPAGNTEAFF.

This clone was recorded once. The CDR3 sequence is CASSPTGSTGNTIYF. The CDR3 DNA is TGTGCCAGCTCACCTACAGGGTCGACTGGAAACACCATATATTTT. The chain couples TRBV18 to TRBJ1-3, with D perhaps TRBD1 (6 bases). Trimming shortened V by 3 bases and J by 2 bases, and 11 bases separated the two germline ends. Germline-derived CDR1 and CDR2 are KGHSH and LQKENI. The CDR3 length is 15 residues.

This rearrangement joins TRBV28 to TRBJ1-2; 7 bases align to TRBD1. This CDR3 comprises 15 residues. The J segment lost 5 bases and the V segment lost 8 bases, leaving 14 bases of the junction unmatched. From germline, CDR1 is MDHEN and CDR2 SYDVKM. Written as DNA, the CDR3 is TGTGCCAGCGTACCGGGACAGCCGGGGAATTATGGCTACACCTTC. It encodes CASVPGQPGNYGYTF.

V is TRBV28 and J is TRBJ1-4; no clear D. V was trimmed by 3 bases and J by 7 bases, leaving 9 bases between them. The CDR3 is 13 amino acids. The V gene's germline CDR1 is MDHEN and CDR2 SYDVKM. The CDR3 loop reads CASSFARAEKLFF. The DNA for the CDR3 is TGTGCCAGCAGTTTTGCCCGCGCTGAAAAACTGTTTTTT.

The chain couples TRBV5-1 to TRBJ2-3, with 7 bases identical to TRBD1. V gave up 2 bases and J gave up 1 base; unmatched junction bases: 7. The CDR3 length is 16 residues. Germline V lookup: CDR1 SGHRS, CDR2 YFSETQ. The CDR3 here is CASSFVTGTGTDTQYF. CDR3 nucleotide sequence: TGCGCCAGCAGCTTTGTTACCGGGACAGGCACAGATACGCAGTATTTT.

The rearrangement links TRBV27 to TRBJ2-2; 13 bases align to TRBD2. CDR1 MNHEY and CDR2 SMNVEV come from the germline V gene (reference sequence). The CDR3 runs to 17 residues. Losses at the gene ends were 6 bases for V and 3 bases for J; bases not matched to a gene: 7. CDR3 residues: CASSPGTSGIDTGELFF. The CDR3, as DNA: TGTGCCAGCAGCCCCGGGACTAGCGGGATTGACACCGGGGAGCTGTTTTTT.

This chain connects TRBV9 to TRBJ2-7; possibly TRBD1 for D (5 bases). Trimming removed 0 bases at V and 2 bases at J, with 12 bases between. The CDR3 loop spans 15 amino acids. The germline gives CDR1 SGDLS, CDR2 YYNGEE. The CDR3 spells CASSVDPGRAYEQYF. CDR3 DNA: TGTGCCAGCAGCGTAGATCCCGGCAGGGCCTACGAGCAGTACTTC.

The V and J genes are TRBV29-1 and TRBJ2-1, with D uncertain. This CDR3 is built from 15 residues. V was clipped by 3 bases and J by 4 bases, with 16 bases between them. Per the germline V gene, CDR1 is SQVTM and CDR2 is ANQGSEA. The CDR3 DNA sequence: TGCAGCGTTGACGGGTCGGGTGCCGTATACAATGAGCAGTTCTTC. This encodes CSVDGSGAVYNEQFF.

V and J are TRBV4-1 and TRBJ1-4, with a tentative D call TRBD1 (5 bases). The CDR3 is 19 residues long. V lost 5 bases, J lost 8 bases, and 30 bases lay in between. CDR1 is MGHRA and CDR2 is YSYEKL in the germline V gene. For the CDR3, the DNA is TGCGCCAGCAGCTCTCTTCTGGCCATCCGTGCGGGGGGAAGGGAAAAACTGTTTTTT. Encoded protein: CASSSLLAIRAGGREKLFF.

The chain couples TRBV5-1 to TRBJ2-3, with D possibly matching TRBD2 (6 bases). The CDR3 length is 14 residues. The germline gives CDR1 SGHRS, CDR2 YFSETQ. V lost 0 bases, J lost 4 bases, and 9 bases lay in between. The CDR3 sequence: CASSLVEGSDTQYF. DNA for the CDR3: TGCGCCAGCAGCTTGGTGGAGGGTTCAGATACGCAGTATTTT.

The CDR3 protein is CASSLYNEQFF. In nucleotides, the CDR3 is TGTGCCAGCAGTCTATACAATGAGCAGTTCTTC. The gene calls are TRBV12-3 or TRBV12-4 and TRBJ2-1; D is undetermined. V dropped 5 bases and J dropped 4 bases, with 3 bases sitting between them. The CDR3 spans 11 residues.

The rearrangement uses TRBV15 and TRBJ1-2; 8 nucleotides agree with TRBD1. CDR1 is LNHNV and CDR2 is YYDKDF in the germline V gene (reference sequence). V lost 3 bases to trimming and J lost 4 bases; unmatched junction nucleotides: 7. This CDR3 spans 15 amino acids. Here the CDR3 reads CATSRGDRKAYGYTF. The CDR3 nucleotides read TGTGCCACCAGCAGGGGGGACAGGAAAGCCTATGGCTACACCTTC.

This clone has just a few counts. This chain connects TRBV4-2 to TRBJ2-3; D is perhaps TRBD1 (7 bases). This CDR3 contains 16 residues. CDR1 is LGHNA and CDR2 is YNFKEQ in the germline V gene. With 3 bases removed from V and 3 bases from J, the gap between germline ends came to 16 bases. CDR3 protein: CASSHRTGGSTDTQYF. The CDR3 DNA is TGTGCCAGCAGCCACCGGACAGGAGGGAGTACAGATACGCAGTATTTT.

DNA for the CDR3: TGCGCCAGCAGTGATTTGGGGGGGACCTACAATGAGCAGTTCTTC. This codes for CASSDLGGTYNEQFF. V and J are TRBV10-1 and TRBJ2-1; TRBD2 matches 7 bases. Germline CDR1 WNHNN, CDR2 SYGVQD (reference sequence). The CDR3 extends over 15 amino acids. The junction had 4 bases not matched to a gene; V was cut back by 3 bases and J by 2 bases.

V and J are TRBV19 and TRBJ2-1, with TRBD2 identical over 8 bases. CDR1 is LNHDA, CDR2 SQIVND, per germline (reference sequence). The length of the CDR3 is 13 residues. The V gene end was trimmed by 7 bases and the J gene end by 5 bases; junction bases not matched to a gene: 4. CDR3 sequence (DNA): TGTGCCAGTAAAAGCGGGAGAGACAATGAGCAGTTCTTC. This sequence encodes CASKSGRDNEQFF.

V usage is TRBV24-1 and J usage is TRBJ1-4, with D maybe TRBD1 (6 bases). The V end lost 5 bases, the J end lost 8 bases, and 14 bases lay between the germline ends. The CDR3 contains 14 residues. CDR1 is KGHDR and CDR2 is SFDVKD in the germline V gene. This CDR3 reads CATSGHRAPEKLFF. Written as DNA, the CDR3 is TGTGCCACCAGTGGCCACAGGGCCCCGGAAAAACTGTTTTTT.

CDR3 bases: TGTGCCAGCAAGCGGGAGGGCGTCACAGATACGCAGTATTTT. Protein product: CASKREGVTDTQYF. The V call is TRBV6-5, the J call TRBJ2-3; 10 positions match TRBD2. This CDR3 is built from 14 residues. J was trimmed by 2 bases and V by 7 bases; bases with no gene match: 3. CDR1 and CDR2 (germline): MNHEY, SVGAGI.

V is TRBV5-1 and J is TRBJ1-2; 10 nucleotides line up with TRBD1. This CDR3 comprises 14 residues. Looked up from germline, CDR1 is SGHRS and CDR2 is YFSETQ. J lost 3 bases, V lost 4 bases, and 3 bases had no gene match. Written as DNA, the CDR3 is TGCGCCAGCAGCCCAGGGACAGGGGACTATGGCTACACCTTC. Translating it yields CASSPGTGDYGYTF.

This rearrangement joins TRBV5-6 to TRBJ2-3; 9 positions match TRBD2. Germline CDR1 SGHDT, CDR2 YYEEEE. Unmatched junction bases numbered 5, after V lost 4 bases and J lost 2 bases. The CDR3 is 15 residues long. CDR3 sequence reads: CASSPAGLATDTQYF. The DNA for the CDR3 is TGTGCCAGCAGCCCGGCGGGACTAGCCACAGATACGCAGTATTTT. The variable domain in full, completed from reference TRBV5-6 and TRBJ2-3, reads DAGVTQSPTHLIKTRGQQVTLRCSPKSGHDTVSWYQQALGQGPQFIFQYYEEEERQRGNFPDRFSGHQFPNYSSELNVNALLLGDSALYLCASSPAGLATDTQYFGPGTRLTVL.